A single sample is the source of the 28 T cell receptor beta chains below, sequenced in a study of T cell responses to AZD1222 COVID-19 vaccine. Some clones are missing from TCRdb's copy, which holds only in-frame ones; the method was immunoSEQ multiplex PCR. The table records about 150,000 clones, more than 75% of them present only once. The input for sequencing was peripheral blood, taken on day 0 of AZD1222 vaccination. Receptor source: an adult in good health.

V is TRBV3-1 (or the pseudogene TRBV3-2) and J is TRBJ2-1; TRBD2 agrees at 10 bases. Germline values: CDR1 LGHDT, CDR2 YNNKEL (reference sequence). V dropped 5 bases and J dropped 0; count of bases not matched to a gene: 10. CDR3 length: 18 residues. The CDR3 protein is CASSSRTSGRSSYNEQFF. DNA for the CDR3: TGTGCCAGCAGCTCTCGGACTAGCGGCCGCAGCTCCTACAATGAGCAGTTCTTC.

This sequence joins TRBV10-2 and TRBJ1-2, with TRBD1 matching over 8 bases. The germline V gene has CDR1 WSHSY and CDR2 SAAADI. The CDR3 totals 13 residues. The trim removed 3 bases at V and 6 bases at J, leaving 3 bases unmatched. The CDR3 bases are TGCGCCAGCAGTGATGGACAGGGCCATGGCTACACCTTC. It yields the protein CASSDGQGHGYTF.

This clone was seen more than once but under ten times. The rearrangement joins TRBV11-1 to TRBJ2-1; D unclear. The CDR3 contains 14 residues. Germline values: CDR1 SGHAT, CDR2 FQDESV (reference sequence). Trimming cost V 5 bases and J 5 bases, with 13 bases left between them. DNA for the CDR3: TGTGCCAGCAGCGACCAGGTGATCCACAATGAGCAGTTCTTC. Translated, it gives CASSDQVIHNEQFF.

As to this clone: The identical CDR3 is also encoded by other nucleotide sequences in the sample. This sequence joins TRBV2 and TRBJ1-5; possibly TRBD1 for D (5 bases). Germline V gene data show CDR1 as SNHLY and CDR2 as FYNNEI. The CDR3 consists of 13 residues. Trimming shortened V by 8 bases and J by 1 base, and 9 bases separated the two germline ends. The CDR3 coding sequence is TGTGCCAGCCGCCGGGACAGCAATCAGCCCCAGCATTTT. Translating it yields CASRRDSNQPQHF.

The chain joins TRBV7-2 to TRBJ1-5; 8 bases line up with TRBD1. V lost 5 bases to trimming and J lost 2 bases; unmatched junction nucleotides: 5. The V gene's germline CDR1 is SGHTA and CDR2 FQGNSA. CDR3 length: 15 residues. The CDR3: CASSQGQVGNQPQHF. The CDR3, as DNA: TGTGCCAGCAGCCAGGGACAGGTGGGCAATCAGCCCCAGCATTTT.

This chain links TRBV5-1 with TRBJ2-4; 7 bases are a match to TRBD1. This CDR3 region has 15 residues. J lost 5 bases, V lost 3 bases, and 8 bases had no gene match. Germline lookup yields CDR1 SGHRS and CDR2 YFSETQ. The CDR3 region has the DNA TGCGCCAGCAGCTCAACGACAGGGACACAAAACATTCAGTACTTC. Encoded protein: CASSSTTGTQNIQYF.

The chain carries TRBV27 and TRBJ1-1, with 8 bases matching TRBD1. Trimming cost V 5 bases and J 1 base; bases outside gene matches: 6. CDR1 and CDR2 (germline): MNHEY, SMNVEV (reference sequence). The CDR3 runs 15 residues. The CDR3 bases are TGTGCCAGCAGTCTCTGGACAGGGACGAACACTGAAGCTTTCTTT. It is translated as CASSLWTGTNTEAFF.

CDR3 amino acids: CASNPGGQYNSPLHF. The DNA of the CDR3 is TGTGCCAGCAATCCAGGGGGACAGTATAATTCACCCCTCCACTTT. The gene calls are TRBV2 and TRBJ1-6; TRBD1 matches 7 bases. The CDR3 loop spans 15 amino acids. CDR1 and CDR2 from the germline V gene are SNHLY and FYNNEI. Losses at the gene ends were 7 bases for V and 4 bases for J; bases not matched to a gene: 7.

V and J are TRBV5-5 and TRBJ1-1; D gene unclear. Between the trimmed V and J ends, which lost 2 bases and 8 bases, there was a span of 13 bases. The CDR3 is 13 amino acids. Germline loops: CDR1 SGHKS, CDR2 YYEKEE (reference sequence). The CDR3 sequence: CASSLDFVREAFF. The CDR3, as DNA: TGTGCCAGCAGCTTAGATTTCGTGCGGGAAGCTTTCTTT.

The chain employs TRBV4-3 and TRBJ1-6; the match to TRBD1 covers 8 bases. There are 16 residues in the CDR3. The V and J ends lost 1 base and 10 bases, in that order; junction bases with no gene match: 9. CDR1 and CDR2 (germline): LGHNA, YSLEER. The CDR3 loop reads CASSQGPDRGGSPLHF. The CDR3 nucleotides are TGCGCCAGCAGCCAAGGTCCCGACAGGGGTGGGTCACCCCTCCACTTT.

V is TRBV27 and J is TRBJ2-2; D possibly corresponds to TRBD1 (5 bases). Germline V CDR1 and CDR2: MNHEY, SMNVEV (reference sequence). Deletions cut 1 base from V and 8 bases from J, with 23 bases between. The CDR3 consists of 18 residues. The CDR3 region is CASSLLISSRTPGGELFF. The CDR3 DNA reads TGTGCCAGCAGTTTATTAATAAGTAGTCGGACCCCAGGGGGGGAGCTGTTTTTT.

The chain carries TRBV7-3 and TRBJ2-7; D not certain. This CDR3 spans 13 amino acids. V was cut by 5 bases and J by 6 bases, with 14 bases left in between. Germline V gene lookup returns CDR1 SGHTA and CDR2 FQGTGA. The CDR3 DNA is TGTGCCAGCAGCCTGGATCCGACGGGCGAGCAGTACTTC. Translation: CASSLDPTGEQYF.

The chain uses TRBV5-1 and TRBJ2-2; TRBD1 matches at 7 bases. CDR3 length: 15 amino acids. Germline loops: CDR1 SGHRS, CDR2 YFSETQ. V dropped 6 bases and J dropped 3; count of bases not matched to a gene: 8. The CDR3 loop is CASTEAGGHTGELFF. Here the CDR3 DNA reads TGCGCCAGCACGGAAGCAGGGGGTCACACCGGGGAGCTGTTTTTT.

V and J are TRBV7-9 and TRBJ1-3; no reliable D call. The CDR3 is 14 residues long. The V gene lost 5 bases and the J gene lost 1 base, with 9 bases spanning the gap. CDR1 and CDR2 from the germline V gene are SEHNR and FQNEAQ (reference sequence). The CDR3 DNA sequence: TGTGCCAGCAGCCCACGGTCATCTGGAAACACCATATATTTT. It yields the protein CASSPRSSGNTIYF.

This chain uses TRBV11-2 with TRBJ2-2; D unclear. V lost 1 base and J lost 4, with 10 bases in between. This CDR3 spans 15 amino acids. The germline CDR1 and CDR2 sequences are SGHAT and FQNNGV. The CDR3 DNA reads as TGTGCCAGCAGCTTAGTAGGTGGAGCCACCGGGGAGCTGTTTTTT. Protein sequence: CASSLVGGATGELFF.

V and J are TRBV7-3 and TRBJ1-2, with a tentative D call TRBD1 (6 bases). Trimming took off 9 bases at V and 0 bases at J, with 11 bases between the two ends. CDR1 is SGHTA, CDR2 FQGTGA, per germline. CDR3 length equals 13 residues. Written as DNA, the CDR3 is TGTGCCAGTAAGGGGGGGCCTAACTATGGCTACACCTTC. It yields the protein CASKGGPNYGYTF.

The V call is TRBV4-1, the J call TRBJ2-7, with D maybe TRBD1 (6 bases). Germline V gene lookup returns CDR1 MGHRA and CDR2 YSYEKL. This CDR3 contains 15 residues. V shed 3 bases and J shed 4 bases, with 16 bases lying between them. The CDR3 bases are TGCGCCAGCAGCCAGGGGCCAGGGGTGGGGTACGAGCAGTACTTC. Its protein product is CASSQGPGVGYEQYF.

V usage is TRBV5-1 and J usage is TRBJ2-2, with D perhaps TRBD1 or TRBD2 (5 bases each). Trimming removed 4 bases at V and 1 base at J, with 8 bases between. There are 14 residues in the CDR3. The germline V gene has CDR1 SGHRS and CDR2 YFSETQ. The CDR3 nucleotides are TGCGCCAGCAGCCATGGGGGGAACACCGGGGAGCTGTTTTTT. It translates to CASSHGGNTGELFF.

This rearrangement joins TRBV27 to TRBJ1-3; D is possibly TRBD1 (5 bases). Trimming removed 8 bases from V and 0 bases from J, with 11 bases in between. This CDR3 comprises 14 residues. The germline V gene has CDR1 MNHEY and CDR2 SMNVEV (reference sequence). The CDR3 region has the DNA TGTGCCAGCGGAAGCAGGGCCTCTGGAAACACCATATATTTT. This gives the protein CASGSRASGNTIYF.

The rearrangement uses TRBV7-6 and TRBJ2-1, with 12 bases that match TRBD2. Germline values: CDR1 SGHVS, CDR2 FNYEAQ. Trimming removed 6 bases from V and 3 bases from J; junction bases left unmatched: 3. This CDR3 region has 15 residues. The chain's CDR3 is CASRLAGGSYNEQFF. The DNA of the CDR3 is TGTGCCAGCAGGCTAGCGGGGGGGAGCTACAATGAGCAGTTCTTC.

The chain has TRBV7-9 and TRBJ1-1; 7 nucleotides match TRBD1. This CDR3 is built from 15 residues. Germline assignment: CDR1 SEHNR and CDR2 FQNEAQ (reference sequence). The ends lost 3 bases at V and 1 base at J; junction bases unmatched: 5. This CDR3 reads CASSFMTGSNTEAFF. The CDR3 DNA reads TGTGCCAGCAGCTTCATGACAGGGTCGAACACTGAAGCTTTCTTT.

This chain uses TRBV9 with TRBJ1-2; tentatively, D is TRBD1 (5 bases). The CDR3 has 12 amino acids. Trimming removed 0 bases from V and 8 bases from J, with 8 bases in between. The germline V gene encodes CDR1 SGDLS and CDR2 YYNGEE. CDR3 in DNA: TGTGCCAGCAGCGTAGACTGGGACGGCTACACCTTC. Its protein is CASSVDWDGYTF.

The chain employs TRBV29-1 and TRBJ1-3; unclear D gene. Germline CDR1 reads SQVTM; CDR2 reads ANQGSEA. V was shortened by 5 bases and J by 0 bases, with 11 bases between the two germline ends. This CDR3 is built from 14 residues. The CDR3 reads CSVLRTDSGNTIYF. In nucleotides, the CDR3 is TGCAGCGTTCTAAGGACGGACTCTGGAAACACCATATATTTT.

The chain joins TRBV9 to TRBJ2-3; 8 positions agree with TRBD1. V dropped 2 bases and J dropped 4; count of bases not matched to a gene: 3. The germline V gene encodes CDR1 SGDLS and CDR2 YYNGEE. The CDR3 totals 14 residues. The CDR3 nucleotides are TGTGCCAGCAGCGTGACAGGGGAGGCAGATACGCAGTATTTT. It specifies CASSVTGEADTQYF.

The sample holds many counts of this clone. CDR3 region: CASTDRKHNSPLHF. CDR3 nucleotide sequence: TGTGCCAGCACCGACAGAAAACATAATTCACCCCTCCACTTT. V usage is TRBV27 and J usage is TRBJ1-6, with D maybe TRBD1 (5 bases). Trimming pared 7 bases from V and 5 bases from J, leaving 12 bases between. The CDR3 covers 14 residues. Germline V gene sequence: CDR1 MNHEY, CDR2 SMNVEV (reference sequence).

The chain has TRBV19 and TRBJ1-5, with 7 positions matching TRBD1. The germline V gene encodes CDR1 LNHDA and CDR2 SQIVND (reference sequence). The CDR3 is 16 amino acids. The V gene end was trimmed by 4 bases and the J gene end by 1 base; junction bases not matched to a gene: 7. The CDR3 loop is CASSTRTGQSNQPQHF. DNA of the CDR3: TGTGCCAGTAGTACTAGGACAGGACAGAGCAATCAGCCCCAGCATTTT.

This chain links TRBV18 with TRBJ1-3, with no clear D. CDR3 length equals 15 residues. V was pared by 3 bases and J by 0 bases, with 9 bases between. The V gene's germline CDR1 is KGHSH and CDR2 LQKENI. The DNA of the CDR3 is TGTGCCAGCTCACCTGACATGAACTCTGGAAACACCATATATTTT. Encoded protein: CASSPDMNSGNTIYF. The complete variable domain, with remaining parts taken from reference TRBV18 and TRBJ1-3, reads NAGVMQNPRHLVRRRGQEARLRCSPMKGHSHVYWYRQLPEEGLKFMVYLQKENIIDESGMPKERFSAEFPKEGPSILRIQQVVRGDSAAYFCASSPDMNSGNTIYFGEGSWLTVV.

The rearrangement joins TRBV9 to TRBJ2-5; TRBD2 aligns across 7 bases. V dropped 1 base and J dropped 1; count of bases not matched to a gene: 28. The CDR3 contains 23 residues. Germline V CDR1 and CDR2: SGDLS, YYNGEE. CDR3 sequence: CASSVRPFLPFGLGGGSQETQYF. The CDR3 nucleotides are TGTGCCAGCAGCGTACGACCCTTTTTGCCCTTTGGTTTGGGCGGGGGTTCCCAAGAGACCCAGTACTTC.